Below are 13 T cell receptor beta chains sequenced from a single sample in a study of cytomegalovirus exposure and HLA in healthy donors. The PCR had 60 Vbeta and 13 Jbeta primers. Sequenced by immunoSEQ multiplex PCR; TCRdb stores in-frame clones only, minus some. The sample holds 150,000 to 200,000 clones, 65% to 85% seen once. The sample taken for sequencing was PBMCs. The receptors come from a woman in her twenties or thirties in good health and CMV-seropositive.

This clone is a singleton in its sample. The junction departs from the called germline gene at one end, perhaps through a read error. The chain has TRBV7-2 and TRBJ1-6, with D uncertain. This CDR3 has 15 residues. The germline V gene has CDR1 SGHTA and CDR2 FQGNSA. The CDR3 DNA is TGTGCCAGCATCTTACCAGGCATATATAATTCACCCCTCCACTTT. It translates to CASILPGIYNSPLHF.

This clone was observed a few times. The chain couples TRBV11-2 to TRBJ1-5, with no clear D. V was trimmed by 3 bases and J by 3 bases, leaving 9 bases between them. The length of the CDR3 is 14 residues. CDR1 and CDR2 (germline): SGHAT, FQNNGV. The CDR3 DNA reads as TGTGCCAGCAGCTTGACGGGGTTCAATCAGCCCCAGCATTTT. Amino acids: CASSLTGFNQPQHF.

The chain has TRBV11-2 and TRBJ1-1; D gene unclear. The CDR3 runs to 12 residues. CDR1 is SGHAT, CDR2 FQNNGV, per germline. Trimming took off 1 base at V and 8 bases at J, with 8 bases between the two ends. The CDR3 DNA reads as TGTGCCAGCAGCTTAGGAACAGCAGAAGCTTTCTTT. This translates into CASSLGTAEAFF.

As regards this clone: This specimen includes other DNA sequences encoding the same CDR3. The chain recombines TRBV7-9 with TRBJ1-3; the D is unclear. The CDR3 sequence is 14 residues long. V shed 6 bases and J shed 1 base, with 10 bases lying between them. Germline values: CDR1 SEHNR, CDR2 FQNEAQ (reference sequence). CDR3 DNA: TGTGCCAGCAGACCGGGGAGTTCTGGAAACACCATATATTTT. Amino acid sequence: CASRPGSSGNTIYF.

This chain connects TRBV19 to TRBJ2-5; 9 nucleotides line up with TRBD1. This CDR3 contains 14 residues. The germline gives CDR1 LNHDA, CDR2 SQIVND (reference sequence). The junction had 3 bases not matched to a gene; V was cut back by 3 bases and J by 4 bases. The CDR3, as DNA: TGTGCCAGTAGTATTAACAGGGGGCCAGAGACCCAGTACTTC. Encoded protein: CASSINRGPETQYF.

As DNA, the CDR3 is TGTGCCAGCAGCCAAGACTTGTACGCGAATGAGCAGTTCTTC. Translation: CASSQDLYANEQFF. This sequence joins TRBV4-2 and TRBJ2-1; unclear D gene. The CDR3 contains 14 residues. Germline values: CDR1 LGHNA, CDR2 YNFKEQ. The ends were cut back, 0 bases at V and 7 bases at J, with 10 bases in the middle.

This clone appeared a few times. The chain links TRBV6-1 to TRBJ2-3; the D gene is possibly TRBD2 (6 bases). V lost 6 bases, J lost 4 bases, and 14 bases lay in between. There are 14 residues in the CDR3. Germline CDR1 reads MNHNS; CDR2 reads SASEGT. The chain's CDR3 is CASSEGRGADTQYF. The DNA of the CDR3 is TGTGCCAGCAGCGAGGGGCGGGGAGCAGATACGCAGTATTTT.

This chain joins TRBV9 and TRBJ2-3; TRBD2 aligns across 12 bases. The ends lost 4 bases at V and 2 bases at J; junction bases unmatched: 8. Germline V gene lookup returns CDR1 SGDLS and CDR2 YYNGEE. The CDR3 length is 17 residues. CDR3 residues: CASSPRTSGDFTDTQYF. DNA of the CDR3: TGTGCCAGCAGCCCCAGGACTAGCGGGGATTTCACAGATACGCAGTATTTT.

The J gene is TRBJ2-5, the V gene TRBV7-9; 10 bases line up with TRBD1. V was pared by 5 bases and J by 3 bases, with 6 bases of the junction left unmatched. In germline, CDR1 is SEHNR, CDR2 FQNEAQ (reference sequence). The CDR3 loop spans 15 amino acids. CDR3 loop: CASSPPGQGKETQYF. CDR3 bases: TGTGCCAGCAGCCCTCCGGGACAGGGGAAAGAGACCCAGTACTTC.

By sample fraction, this clone is medium-sized. The chain joins TRBV5-5 to TRBJ2-6; no clear D. V gave up 0 bases and J gave up 0 bases, with 7 bases separating them. Germline V gene data show CDR1 as SGHKS and CDR2 as YYEKEE (reference sequence). The CDR3 consists of 16 residues. The DNA for the CDR3 is TGTGCCAGCAGCTTGGGATTAGACTCTGGGGCCAACGTCCTGACTTTC. It codes for CASSLGLDSGANVLTF. Filled out from reference TRBV5-5 and TRBJ2-6, the complete variable domain reads DAGVTQSPTHLIKTRGQQVTLRCSPISGHKSVSWYQQVLGQGPQFIFQYYEKEERGRGNFPDRFSARQFPNYSSELNVNALLLGDSALYLCASSLGLDSGANVLTFGAGSRLTVL.

As DNA, the CDR3 is TGTGCCAGCAGTTTCGTAGGGGCCGGGGAGCTGTTTTTT. It specifies CASSFVGAGELFF. This rearrangement joins TRBV6-6 to TRBJ2-2, with D possibly TRBD1 on 5 matching bases. V was pared by 4 bases and J by 6 bases, with 9 bases between. This CDR3 contains 13 residues. Germline CDR1 reads MNHNY; CDR2 reads SVGAGI (reference sequence).

The chain couples TRBV2 to TRBJ2-1; 11 bases map to TRBD1. The germline V gene encodes CDR1 SNHLY and CDR2 FYNNEI. The V gene end was trimmed by 5 bases and the J gene end by 8 bases; junction bases not matched to a gene: 5. The CDR3 runs to 14 residues. In DNA, the CDR3 is TGTGCCAGCAGTAGGGACAGGGGGGTTGATGAGCAGTTCTTC. Translating gives CASSRDRGVDEQFF.

The chain employs TRBV6-6 and TRBJ2-2, with unresolved D. The CDR3 is 11 residues long. Trimming left V 4 bases short and J 6 bases short, with 3 bases between. Germline-derived CDR1 and CDR2 are MNHNY and SVGAGI (reference sequence). The CDR3 spells CASSSSGELFF. The CDR3 DNA follows: TGTGCCAGCAGTTCGTCCGGGGAGCTGTTTTTT.